The 30 T cell receptor beta chains below come from one sample, sequenced in a study of blood T cell repertoires in COVID-19. Here immunoSEQ multiplex PCR was the method, and the copy in TCRdb shows in-frame clones only, minus some. In the table there are about 180,000 clones, roughly 75% of which are singletons. Material for sequencing was peripheral blood. The receptor source for this set is a man aged 65 to 79 with active or convalescent COVID-19.

This chain links TRBV11-2 with TRBJ1-1, with TRBD1 matching 7 bases. This CDR3 has 17 residues. Trimming cost V 1 base and J 4 bases; bases outside gene matches: 12. CDR1 is SGHAT and CDR2 is FQNNGV in the germline V gene. The CDR3 here is CASSLGWTGWIGTEAFF. In DNA form, the CDR3 reads TGTGCCAGCAGCTTAGGGTGGACAGGTTGGATTGGCACTGAAGCTTTCTTT.

This clone came up a few times. V is TRBV12-3 or TRBV12-4 and J is TRBJ2-7, with TRBD1 matching over 7 bases. Trimming took 5 bases from V and 7 from J; bases not matched to a gene: 8. The CDR3 runs 13 residues. The CDR3 spells CASSTGAVGEQYF. In nucleotides, the CDR3 is TGTGCCAGCAGTACAGGGGCCGTAGGGGAGCAGTACTTC.

This clone came up a few times. The chain couples TRBV2 to TRBJ1-3; D call uncertain. Trimming pared 5 bases from V and 0 bases from J, leaving 11 bases between. Germline assignment: CDR1 SNHLY and CDR2 FYNNEI. This CDR3 spans 15 amino acids. The DNA for the CDR3 is TGTGCCAGCAGTTCGGACTCAAGCTCTGGAAACACCATATATTTT. It codes for CASSSDSSSGNTIYF. The full variable domain, in which reference TRBV2 and TRBJ1-3 provide the parts outside the CDR3, is EPEVTQTPSHQVTQMGQEVILRCVPISNHLYFYWYRQILGQKVEFLVSFYNNEISEKSEIFDDQFSVERPDGSNFTLKIRSTKLEDSAMYFCASSSDSSSGNTIYFGEGSWLTVV.

The chain recombines TRBV19 with TRBJ1-2; D gene uncertain. Trimming left V 4 bases short and J 4 bases short, with 10 bases between. This CDR3 comprises 13 residues. Looked up from germline, CDR1 is LNHDA and CDR2 is SQIVND (reference sequence). As DNA, the CDR3 is TGTGCCAGTAGTAACGGGGTCGTCTATGGCTACACCTTC. Residues: CASSNGVVYGYTF.

This sequence joins TRBV5-4 and TRBJ1-2, with 9 positions matching TRBD1. The V gene's germline CDR1 is SGHNT and CDR2 YYREEE (reference sequence). V shed 3 bases, J shed 3 bases, and the junction held 6 bases outside the gene matches. The CDR3 runs to 15 residues. The CDR3 sequence is CASSSTQGADYGYTF. In DNA form, the CDR3 reads TGTGCCAGCAGCTCAACACAGGGGGCGGACTATGGCTACACCTTC.

The J gene is TRBJ2-5, the V gene TRBV5-1; 8 nucleotides match TRBD1. Looked up from germline, CDR1 is SGHRS and CDR2 is YFSETQ. This CDR3 is 16 amino acids long. The trim removed 3 bases at V and 2 bases at J, leaving 9 bases unmatched. CDR3 nucleotides: TGCGCCAGCAGCTCACGCGGACAGGGAGTACAAGAGACCCAGTACTTC. Its translation is CASSSRGQGVQETQYF.

V and J are TRBV19 and TRBJ1-6; TRBD1 aligns across 8 bases. Per germline, CDR1 LNHDA and CDR2 SQIVND (reference sequence). This CDR3 comprises 12 residues. Trimming removed 8 bases from V and 8 bases from J; junction bases left unmatched: 2. The CDR3 here is CASGTGYSPLHF. CDR3 DNA sequence: TGTGCCAGTGGGACAGGTTATTCACCCCTCCACTTT.

V gene TRBV7-9 combines with J gene TRBJ1-4; TRBD1 matches 7 bases. CDR3 length: 15 amino acids. Germline V gives CDR1 SEHNR, CDR2 FQNEAQ (reference sequence). The V and J ends lost 5 bases and 5 bases, in that order; junction bases with no gene match: 8. CDR3 in DNA: TGTGCCAGCAGCGGATACGACAGGGCGAATGAAAAACTGTTTTTT. Protein sequence: CASSGYDRANEKLFF.

This chain joins TRBV27 and TRBJ2-3; the match to TRBD1 covers 9 bases. With 3 bases clipped from V and 5 bases from J, the junction kept 6 bases outside the gene matches. In germline, CDR1 is MNHEY, CDR2 SMNVEV (reference sequence). The CDR3 loop spans 15 amino acids. Here the CDR3 DNA reads TGTGCCAGCAGTTTTAGGACAGGGGAACGAGATACGCAGTATTTT. Translation: CASSFRTGERDTQYF.

The V call is TRBV29-1, the J call TRBJ2-3, with D perhaps matching TRBD2 (6 bases). V lost 6 bases, J lost 0 bases, and 16 bases lay in between. CDR1 is SQVTM and CDR2 is ANQGSEA in the germline V gene. The CDR3 contains 15 residues. The CDR3 nucleotides read TGCAGCGTGGAGGGCTCGAGCGCAAGCACAGATACGCAGTATTTT. As protein: CSVEGSSASTDTQYF.

This chain links TRBV11-1 with TRBJ1-1, with a weak D call TRBD1 (5 bases). This CDR3 has 16 residues. Germline V gene sequence: CDR1 SGHAT, CDR2 FQDESV (reference sequence). The germline V and J ends were trimmed by 4 bases and 0 bases, with 15 bases remaining between them. Here the CDR3 reads CASSSPTVTMNTEAFF. The CDR3 DNA follows: TGTGCCAGCAGCTCTCCGACAGTAACAATGAACACTGAAGCTTTCTTT.

As DNA, the CDR3 is TGTGCCAGCAGCCTCCGGACAGGGGGTACTGAAGCTTTCTTT. Translation: CASSLRTGGTEAFF. The V and J genes are TRBV7-9 and TRBJ1-1, with TRBD1 matching over 10 bases. Germline lookup yields CDR1 SEHNR and CDR2 FQNEAQ (reference sequence). This CDR3 contains 14 residues. With 5 bases clipped from V and 5 bases from J, the junction kept 5 bases outside the gene matches. Full variable domain (remainder filled in from reference TRBV7-9 and TRBJ1-1): DTGVSQNPRHKITKRGQNVTFRCDPISEHNRLYWYRQTLGQGPEFLTYFQNEAQLEKSRLLSDRFSAERPKGSFSTLEIQRTEQGDSAMYLCASSLRTGGTEAFFGQGTRLTVV.

The chain carries TRBV9 and TRBJ1-2; the D is unclear. The germline CDR1 and CDR2 sequences are SGDLS and YYNGEE. With 4 bases removed from V and 8 bases from J, the gap between germline ends came to 21 bases. The CDR3 has 15 residues. The CDR3 coding sequence is TGTGCCAGCAGCCTATACTCTCGACCTGAGGCCGGCTACACCTTC. It specifies CASSLYSRPEAGYTF.

The chain links TRBV13 to TRBJ2-7, with 11 nucleotides matching TRBD2. The CDR3 is 16 amino acids. With 5 bases clipped from V and 4 bases from J, the junction kept 10 bases outside the gene matches. Germline CDR1 reads PRHDT; CDR2 reads FYEKMQ (reference sequence). The CDR3 DNA sequence: TGTGCCAGCAGCCTATTTAGCGGGAGGGCTCTATACGAGCAGTACTTC. Protein: CASSLFSGRALYEQYF.

In the case of this clone: At one boundary the junction diverges from the germline segment, which might be a read error. This chain uses TRBV3-1 (or the pseudogene TRBV3-2) with TRBJ2-1, with D perhaps TRBD2 (6 bases). The CDR3 totals 12 residues. Germline V gene lookup returns CDR1 LGHDT and CDR2 YNNKEL (reference sequence). DNA for the CDR3: TGTGCCAGCACGCGGTCCTCGACCCGCGGGGTCTTC. It is translated as CASTRSSTRGVF.

The chain uses TRBV6-1 and TRBJ1-3; TRBD1 is a possible D gene (6 bases). Germline CDR1 MNHNS, CDR2 SASEGT. The CDR3 runs 15 residues. Trimming took off 0 bases at V and 4 bases at J, with 10 bases between the two ends. The CDR3 reads CASSEALDSGNTIYF. CDR3 in DNA: TGTGCCAGCAGTGAAGCCCTGGACAGCGGAAACACCATATATTTT.

This clone was seen only a few times. The chain is built from TRBV6-1 and TRBJ1-2; D gene unclear. The CDR3 extends over 13 amino acids. Between the trimmed V and J ends, which lost 2 bases and 8 bases, there was a span of 12 bases. CDR1 MNHNS and CDR2 SASEGT come from the germline V gene. The DNA for the CDR3 is TGTGCCAGCAGTGAAAACACTGTTAGCGGCTACACCTTC. This gives the protein CASSENTVSGYTF.

The rearrangement uses TRBV18 and TRBJ1-2; 8 nucleotides align to TRBD1. With 2 bases clipped from V and 6 bases from J, the junction kept 8 bases outside the gene matches. Germline V CDR1 and CDR2: KGHSH, LQKENI. CDR3 length: 15 residues. Here the CDR3 reads CASSPGTGPKHGYTF. Written as DNA, the CDR3 is TGTGCCAGCTCACCAGGGACAGGCCCAAAGCATGGCTACACCTTC.

This clone was recorded many times. The CDR3 sequence: CAVTGTSYEQYF. Here the CDR3 DNA reads TGTGCCGTAACAGGGACGTCCTACGAGCAGTACTTC. The chain employs TRBV5-4 and TRBJ2-7; perhaps TRBD1 as D (6 bases). The CDR3 sequence is 12 residues long. Germline values: CDR1 SGHNT, CDR2 YYREEE (reference sequence). Trimming stripped 10 bases from V and 1 base from J, with 12 bases between.

The chain employs TRBV18 and TRBJ2-3; 11 nucleotides line up with TRBD2. The CDR3 contains 15 residues. V lost 1 base, J lost 6 bases, and 3 bases stayed unmatched. The germline gives CDR1 KGHSH, CDR2 LQKENI. The CDR3 nucleotides are TGTGCCAGCTCACCACTAGCGGGGGGGCCTGATACGCAGTATTTT. It is translated as CASSPLAGGPDTQYF.

V usage is TRBV6-5 and J usage is TRBJ1-3, with 7 bases identical to TRBD1. Per the germline V gene, CDR1 is MNHEY and CDR2 is SVGAGI. This CDR3 contains 16 residues. V was pared by 2 bases and J by 0 bases, with 4 bases of the junction left unmatched. CDR3 in DNA: TGTGCCAGCAGTTACGGGACAGACTACTCTGGAAACACCATATATTTT. Residues: CASSYGTDYSGNTIYF.

This clone occurred a few times. The chain is built from TRBV19 and TRBJ2-7, with a weak D call TRBD1 (6 bases). Trimming pared 4 bases from V and 3 bases from J, leaving 13 bases between. CDR1 and CDR2 (germline): LNHDA, SQIVND (reference sequence). The CDR3 loop spans 14 amino acids. The CDR3 nucleotides are TGTGCCAGTAGTAAACAGGGTAATAGCTACGAGCAGTACTTC. This gives the protein CASSKQGNSYEQYF.

This sequence joins TRBV7-2 and TRBJ1-3, with D perhaps TRBD1 (5 bases). CDR3 length: 15 residues. Trimming pared 5 bases from V and 0 bases from J, leaving 11 bases between. CDR1 is SGHTA, CDR2 FQGNSA, per germline. CDR3 bases: TGTGCCAGCAGCCAATGGGACTTCTCTGGAAACACCATATATTTT. This translates into CASSQWDFSGNTIYF.

This chain links TRBV10-3 with TRBJ2-7; 7 nucleotides line up with TRBD1. CDR1 is ENHRY and CDR2 is SYGVKD in the germline V gene. The CDR3 covers 15 residues. V was clipped by 2 bases and J by 0 bases; unmatched bases: 4. CDR3 nucleotides: TGTGCCATCAGTGAGCCAGGACAGGTCTCCTACGAGCAGTACTTC. Translated: CAISEPGQVSYEQYF.

The chain couples TRBV18 to TRBJ1-3, with a tentative D call TRBD1 (6 bases). V shed 0 bases and J shed 1 base, with 13 bases lying between them. The CDR3 loop spans 17 amino acids. Germline values: CDR1 KGHSH, CDR2 LQKENI. This CDR3 reads CASSPPSQGLSGNTIYF. The CDR3 DNA follows: TGTGCCAGCTCACCACCATCACAGGGATTATCTGGAAACACCATATATTTT. Full variable domain (outside the CDR3, taken from reference TRBV18 and TRBJ1-3): NAGVMQNPRHLVRRRGQEARLRCSPMKGHSHVYWYRQLPEEGLKFMVYLQKENIIDESGMPKERFSAEFPKEGPSILRIQQVVRGDSAAYFCASSPPSQGLSGNTIYFGEGSWLTVV.

The rearrangement links TRBV7-2 to TRBJ2-2, with 8 positions matching TRBD2. Germline CDR1 and CDR2: SGHTA and FQGNSA. This CDR3 region has 17 residues. The V gene end was trimmed by 2 bases and the J gene end by 5 bases; junction bases not matched to a gene: 10. This chain's CDR3 is CASSLMRGAAGTGELFF. CDR3 DNA sequence: TGTGCCAGCAGCTTAATGCGGGGGGCCGCTGGGACCGGGGAGCTGTTTTTT.

This chain joins TRBV9 and TRBJ1-2; 11 bases agree with TRBD1. V shed 4 bases, J shed 6 bases, and the junction held 2 bases outside the gene matches. The CDR3 spans 13 residues. Germline CDR1 reads SGDLS; CDR2 reads YYNGEE. CDR3 nucleotide sequence: TGTGCCAGCAGCCCGGGACAGGGGGATGGCTACACCTTC. It translates to CASSPGQGDGYTF.

The V gene is TRBV19, the J gene TRBJ1-3; 8 bases line up with TRBD1. The ends lost 7 bases at V and 4 bases at J; junction bases unmatched: 3. CDR3 length equals 13 residues. Germline lookup yields CDR1 LNHDA and CDR2 SQIVND (reference sequence). In nucleotides, the CDR3 is TGTGCCAGTATGGGGACAGGAGGAAACACCATATATTTT. It specifies CASMGTGGNTIYF.

The V and J genes are TRBV19 and TRBJ2-7; 7 nucleotides agree with TRBD1. J gave up 2 bases and V 4 bases, and 8 bases lay outside the gene matches. The CDR3 has 15 amino acids. From germline, CDR1 is LNHDA and CDR2 SQIVND (reference sequence). For the CDR3, the DNA is TGTGCCAGTAGTAGGCACCGACAGGGTGCCTACGAGCAGTACTTC. It is translated as CASSRHRQGAYEQYF.

This clone was observed a handful of times. The DNA of the CDR3 is TGTGCCAGCAGCCAAGATGGAGCGGGGGGATCAGATACGCAGTATTTT. Translated: CASSQDGAGGSDTQYF. The rearrangement joins TRBV4-2 to TRBJ2-3, with 9 nucleotides matching TRBD2. V shed 0 bases and J 4 bases; nucleotides not matched to a gene: 5. Germline CDR1 reads LGHNA; CDR2 reads YNFKEQ. This CDR3 has 16 residues.